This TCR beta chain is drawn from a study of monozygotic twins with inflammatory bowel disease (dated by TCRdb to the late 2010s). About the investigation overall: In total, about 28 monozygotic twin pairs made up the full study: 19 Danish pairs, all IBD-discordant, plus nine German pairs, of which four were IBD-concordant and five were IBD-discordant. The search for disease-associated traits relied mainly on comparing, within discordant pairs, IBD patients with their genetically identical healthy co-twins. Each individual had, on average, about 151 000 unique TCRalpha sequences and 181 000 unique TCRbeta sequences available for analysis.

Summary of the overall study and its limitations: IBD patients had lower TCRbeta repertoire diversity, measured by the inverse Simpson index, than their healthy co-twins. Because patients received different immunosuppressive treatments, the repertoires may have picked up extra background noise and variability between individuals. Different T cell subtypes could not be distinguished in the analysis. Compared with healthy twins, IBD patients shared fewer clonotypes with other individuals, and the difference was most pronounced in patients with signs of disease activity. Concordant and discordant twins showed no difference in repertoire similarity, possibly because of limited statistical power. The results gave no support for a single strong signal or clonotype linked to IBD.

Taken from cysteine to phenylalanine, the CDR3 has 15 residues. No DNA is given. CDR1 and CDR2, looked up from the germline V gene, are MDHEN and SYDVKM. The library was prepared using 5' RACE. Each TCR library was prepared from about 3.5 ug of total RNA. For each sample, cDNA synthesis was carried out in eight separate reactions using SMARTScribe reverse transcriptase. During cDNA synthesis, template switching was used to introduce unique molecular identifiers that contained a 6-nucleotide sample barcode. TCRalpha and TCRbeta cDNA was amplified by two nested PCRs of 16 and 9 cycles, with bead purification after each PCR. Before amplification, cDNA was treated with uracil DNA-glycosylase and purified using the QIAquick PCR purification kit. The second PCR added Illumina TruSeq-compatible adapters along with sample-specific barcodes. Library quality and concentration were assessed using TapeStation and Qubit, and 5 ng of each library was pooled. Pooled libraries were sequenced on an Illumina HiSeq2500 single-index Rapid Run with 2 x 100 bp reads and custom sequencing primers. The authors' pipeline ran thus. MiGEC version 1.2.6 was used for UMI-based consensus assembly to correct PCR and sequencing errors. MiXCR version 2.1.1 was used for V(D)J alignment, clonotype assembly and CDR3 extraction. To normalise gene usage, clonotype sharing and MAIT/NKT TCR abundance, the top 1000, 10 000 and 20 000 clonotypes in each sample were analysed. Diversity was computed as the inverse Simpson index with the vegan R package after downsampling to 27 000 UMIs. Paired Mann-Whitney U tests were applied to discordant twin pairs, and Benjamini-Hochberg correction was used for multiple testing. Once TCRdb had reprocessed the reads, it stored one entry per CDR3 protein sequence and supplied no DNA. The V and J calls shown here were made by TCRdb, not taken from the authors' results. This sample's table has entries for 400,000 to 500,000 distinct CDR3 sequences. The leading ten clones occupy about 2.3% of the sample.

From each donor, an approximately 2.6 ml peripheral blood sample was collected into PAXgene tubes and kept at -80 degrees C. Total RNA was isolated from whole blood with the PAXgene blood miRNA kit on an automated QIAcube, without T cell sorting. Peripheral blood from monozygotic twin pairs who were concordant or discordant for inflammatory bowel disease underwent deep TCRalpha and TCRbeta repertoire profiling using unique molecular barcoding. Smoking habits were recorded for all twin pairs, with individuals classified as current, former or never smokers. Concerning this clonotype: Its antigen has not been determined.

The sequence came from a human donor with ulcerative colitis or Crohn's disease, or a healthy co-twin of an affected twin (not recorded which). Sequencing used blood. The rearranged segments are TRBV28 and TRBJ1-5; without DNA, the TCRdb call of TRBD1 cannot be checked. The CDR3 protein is CASRRPEGAPQPQHF.